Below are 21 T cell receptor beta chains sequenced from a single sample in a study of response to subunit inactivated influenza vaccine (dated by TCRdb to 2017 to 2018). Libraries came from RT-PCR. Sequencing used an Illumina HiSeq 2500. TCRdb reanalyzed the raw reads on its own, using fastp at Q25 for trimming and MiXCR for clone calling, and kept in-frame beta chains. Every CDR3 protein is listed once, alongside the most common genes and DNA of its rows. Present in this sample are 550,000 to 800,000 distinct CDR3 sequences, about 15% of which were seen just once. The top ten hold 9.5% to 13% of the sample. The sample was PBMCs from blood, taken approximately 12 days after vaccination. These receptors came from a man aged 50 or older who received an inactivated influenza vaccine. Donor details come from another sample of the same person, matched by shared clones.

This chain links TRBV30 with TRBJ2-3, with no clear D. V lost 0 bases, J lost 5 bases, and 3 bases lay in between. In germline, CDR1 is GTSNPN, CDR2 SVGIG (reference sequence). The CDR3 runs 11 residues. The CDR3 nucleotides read TGTGCCTGGAGTGTACGAGATACGCAGTATTTT. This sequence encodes CAWSVRDTQYF.

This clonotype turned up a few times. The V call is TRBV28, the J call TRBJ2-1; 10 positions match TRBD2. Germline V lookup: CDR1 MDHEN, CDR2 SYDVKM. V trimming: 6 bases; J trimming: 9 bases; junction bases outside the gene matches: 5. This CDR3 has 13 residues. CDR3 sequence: CASRPSGGSEQFF. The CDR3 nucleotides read TGTGCCAGCAGGCCTAGCGGGGGTAGTGAGCAGTTCTTC.

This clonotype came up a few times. The CDR3: CASSTGTYNTGELFF. The CDR3 DNA is TGTGCCAGCTCTACCGGGACCTACAACACCGGGGAGCTGTTTTTT. The rearrangement uses TRBV18 and TRBJ2-2; D assignment may be TRBD1 or TRBD2 (5 bases each). The CDR3 runs 15 residues. The germline gives CDR1 KGHSH, CDR2 LQKENI. V shed 6 bases and J shed 2 bases, with 13 bases lying between them.

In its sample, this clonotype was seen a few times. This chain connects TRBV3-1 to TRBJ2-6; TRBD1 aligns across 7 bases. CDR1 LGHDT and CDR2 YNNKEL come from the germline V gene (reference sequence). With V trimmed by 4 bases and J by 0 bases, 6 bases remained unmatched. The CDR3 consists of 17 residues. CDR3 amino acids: CASSPGTVLSGANVLTF. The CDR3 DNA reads TGTGCCAGCAGCCCCGGGACAGTTCTCTCTGGGGCCAACGTCCTGACTTTC.

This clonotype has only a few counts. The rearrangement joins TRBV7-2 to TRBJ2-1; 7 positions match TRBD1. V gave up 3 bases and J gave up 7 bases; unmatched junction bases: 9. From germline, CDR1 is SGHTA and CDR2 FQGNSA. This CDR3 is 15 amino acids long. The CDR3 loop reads CASSFRAGGGNEQFF. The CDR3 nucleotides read TGTGCCAGCAGCTTTCGCGCAGGGGGTGGTAATGAGCAGTTCTTC.

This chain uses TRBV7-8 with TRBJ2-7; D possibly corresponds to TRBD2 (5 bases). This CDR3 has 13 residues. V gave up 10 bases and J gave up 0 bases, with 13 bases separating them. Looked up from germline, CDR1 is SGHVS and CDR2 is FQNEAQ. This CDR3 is CAIGLRLSYEQYF. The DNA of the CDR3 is TGTGCCATCGGACTCAGGCTCTCCTACGAGCAGTACTTC. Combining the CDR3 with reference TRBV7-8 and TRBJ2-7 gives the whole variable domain GAGVSQSPRYKVAKRGQDVALRCDPISGHVSLFWYQQALGQGPEFLTYFQNEAQLDKSGLPSDRFFAERPEGSVSTLKIQRTQQEDSAVYLCAIGLRLSYEQYFGPGTRLTVT.

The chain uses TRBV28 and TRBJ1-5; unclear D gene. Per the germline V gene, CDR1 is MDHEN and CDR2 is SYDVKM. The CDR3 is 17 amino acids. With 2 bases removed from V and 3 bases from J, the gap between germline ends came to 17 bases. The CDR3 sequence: CASSLEGAGEVNQPQHF. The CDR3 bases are TGTGCCAGCAGTTTAGAGGGCGCGGGTGAAGTCAATCAGCCCCAGCATTTT.

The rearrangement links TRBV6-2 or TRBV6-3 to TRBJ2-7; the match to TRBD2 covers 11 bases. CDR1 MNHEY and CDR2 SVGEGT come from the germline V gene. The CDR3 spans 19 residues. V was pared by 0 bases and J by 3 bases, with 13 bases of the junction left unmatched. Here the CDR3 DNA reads TGTGCCAGCAGTTACTCGATGTTGCTAGCGGGAGGTGAGGACTACGAGCAGTACTTC. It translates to CASSYSMLLAGGEDYEQYF.

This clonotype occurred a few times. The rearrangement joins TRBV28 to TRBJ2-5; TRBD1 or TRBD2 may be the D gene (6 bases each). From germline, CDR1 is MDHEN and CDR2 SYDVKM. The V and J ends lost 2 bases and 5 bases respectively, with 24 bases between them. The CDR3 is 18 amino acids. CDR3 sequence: CASSLEMKGGTGLETQYF. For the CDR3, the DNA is TGTGCCAGCAGTTTAGAAATGAAGGGGGGCACAGGATTGGAGACCCAGTACTTC.

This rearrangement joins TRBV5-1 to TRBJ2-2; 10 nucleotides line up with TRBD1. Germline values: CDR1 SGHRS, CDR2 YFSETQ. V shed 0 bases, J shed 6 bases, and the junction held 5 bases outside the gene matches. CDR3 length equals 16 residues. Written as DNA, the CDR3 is TGCGCCAGCAGCTTGGAATTGACAGGGGGCCCCGGGGAGCTGTTTTTT. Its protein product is CASSLELTGGPGELFF.

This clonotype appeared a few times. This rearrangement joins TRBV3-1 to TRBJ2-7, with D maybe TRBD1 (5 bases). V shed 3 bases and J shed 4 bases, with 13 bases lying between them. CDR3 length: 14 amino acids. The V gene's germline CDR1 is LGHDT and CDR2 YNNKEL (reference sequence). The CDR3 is CASSHRTPFYEQYF. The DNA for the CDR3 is TGTGCCAGCAGCCACCGGACACCTTTTTACGAGCAGTACTTC.

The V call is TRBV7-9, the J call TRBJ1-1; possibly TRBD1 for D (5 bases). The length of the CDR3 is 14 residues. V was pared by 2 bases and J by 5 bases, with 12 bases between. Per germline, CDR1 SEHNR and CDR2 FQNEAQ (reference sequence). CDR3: CASSLNQGRTEAFF. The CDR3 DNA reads TGTGCCAGCAGCTTAAACCAGGGCAGGACTGAAGCTTTCTTT.

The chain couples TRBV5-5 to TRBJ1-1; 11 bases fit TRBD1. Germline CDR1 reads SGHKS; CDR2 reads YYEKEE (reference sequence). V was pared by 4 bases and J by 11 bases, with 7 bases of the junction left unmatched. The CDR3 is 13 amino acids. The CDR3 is CASSRTGGADAFF. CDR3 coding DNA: TGTGCCAGCAGCCGGACAGGGGGCGCGGATGCTTTCTTT.

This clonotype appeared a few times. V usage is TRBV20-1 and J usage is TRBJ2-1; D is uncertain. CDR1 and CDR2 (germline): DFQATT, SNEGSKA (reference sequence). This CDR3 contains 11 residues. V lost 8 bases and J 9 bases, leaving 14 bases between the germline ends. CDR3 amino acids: CSQRVGIEQFF. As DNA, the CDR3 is TGCAGTCAAAGGGTGGGGATTGAGCAGTTCTTC.

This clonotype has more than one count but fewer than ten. DNA of the CDR3: TGTGCCAGCAGCCCAGACACAGGGTATGAGACCCAGTACTTC. This encodes CASSPDTGYETQYF. The J gene is TRBJ2-5, the V gene TRBV7-2; tentative D call: TRBD1 (6 bases). The V end was cut by 5 bases, the J end by 5 bases, with 15 bases between. Per germline, CDR1 SGHTA and CDR2 FQGNSA. The CDR3 is made up of 14 amino acids.

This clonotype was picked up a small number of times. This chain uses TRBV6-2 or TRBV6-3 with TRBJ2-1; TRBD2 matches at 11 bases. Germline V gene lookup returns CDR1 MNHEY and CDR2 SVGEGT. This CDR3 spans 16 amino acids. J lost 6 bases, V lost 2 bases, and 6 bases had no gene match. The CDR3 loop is CASSYELAGAGNEQFF. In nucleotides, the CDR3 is TGTGCCAGCAGTTACGAACTAGCGGGAGCGGGCAATGAGCAGTTCTTC.

Written as DNA, the CDR3 is TGTGCCAGCAGTCTCGACAGGGGTCCCTTTTTAAACCAAGAGACCCAGTACTTC. This encodes CASSLDRGPFLNQETQYF. The V call is TRBV28, the J call TRBJ2-5, with 8 bases identical to TRBD1. The length of the CDR3 is 18 residues. Unmatched junction bases numbered 14, after V lost 5 bases and J lost 0 bases. Looked up from germline, CDR1 is MDHEN and CDR2 is SYDVKM.

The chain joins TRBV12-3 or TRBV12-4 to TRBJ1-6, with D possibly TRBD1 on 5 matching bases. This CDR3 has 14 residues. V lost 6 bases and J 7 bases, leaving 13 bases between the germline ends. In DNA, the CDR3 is TGTGCCAGCAGCTTCGAATCAGGGAATTCACCCCTCCACTTT. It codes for CASSFESGNSPLHF.

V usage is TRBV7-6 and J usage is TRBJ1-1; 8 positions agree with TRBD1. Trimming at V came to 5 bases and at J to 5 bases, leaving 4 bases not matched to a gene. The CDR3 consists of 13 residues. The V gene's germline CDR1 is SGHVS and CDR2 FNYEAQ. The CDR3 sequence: CASSTNRGTEAFF. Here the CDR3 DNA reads TGTGCCAGCAGCACCAACAGGGGGACTGAAGCTTTCTTT.

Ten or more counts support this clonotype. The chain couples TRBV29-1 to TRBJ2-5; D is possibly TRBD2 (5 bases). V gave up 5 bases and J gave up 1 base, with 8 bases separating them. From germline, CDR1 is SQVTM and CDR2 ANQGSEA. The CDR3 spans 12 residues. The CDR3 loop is CSVSGTQETQYF. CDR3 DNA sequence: TGCAGCGTTAGCGGAACCCAAGAGACCCAGTACTTC.

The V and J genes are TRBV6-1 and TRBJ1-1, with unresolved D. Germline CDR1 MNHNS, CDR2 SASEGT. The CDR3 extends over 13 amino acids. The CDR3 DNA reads TGTGCTAGTTCGGTTGGACCGCGGACTGAAGCTTTCTTT. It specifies CASSVGPRTEAFF.